The T cell receptor (beta chain) described here comes from a study of shared clonotypes between healthy human individuals (dated by TCRdb to 2020 to 2021). Notes on the research overall: The cohort included three men and a couple of women between 18 and 49 years of age. For each donor, three plates each were used for CD4 naive and CD4 memory, two plates were used for CD8 naive, and one plate was used for CD8 memory. The study deeply sequenced blood TCR repertoires of five healthy adults to estimate repertoire size and the extent of clonotype sharing between individuals. Different laboratories and diverse techniques were used to prepare libraries and sequence TCR repertoires, to increase sequencing depth and limit assay-specific biases. Between about 0.8 and 8.9 billion PBMCs per donor were obtained by leukapheresis. Study-level results and caveats: Because the study included a small number of donors, the genetic and exposure-history diversity represented was limited. Based on pairwise subsampling, the degree of clonotype sharing among donors was expected to be affected by sequencing depth. Sampling was restricted to blood, and TCR repertoires in tissues likely differ from the TCR repertoires found in blood. Across a few donors, approximately 5% of naive CD4, 3% to 3.5% of naive CD8, approximately 2.5% of memory CD4, and roughly 0.41% of memory CD8 clonotypes were shared. Naive subsets generally had larger estimated clonotype richness than memory subsets did. Rarefaction of sorted-subset datasets indicated incomplete sequencing despite the large sequencing depth. Clonotypes shared by all four sorted-subset donors showed higher generation probabilities than non-shared clonotypes.

Using the deep immunoSEQ assay, TCR CDR3 regions were amplified from genomic DNA by multiplex PCR. For each cell subset, the extracted genomic DNA was distributed evenly across all wells of several immunoSEQ 96-well plates, and each plate served as one replicate. For sorted subsets, 200 to 250 ng of genomic DNA, equivalent to 25,000 to 35,000 T cell genomes, went into each replicate PCR. Purified libraries were measured with a Qubit 3.0 fluorometer, size-checked on a Bioanalyzer 2100, and measured again with the KAPA Library Quantification kit. A separate single-read 150-cycle Illumina NextSeq 550 flow cell was used to sequence each immunoSEQ 96-well plate. The published analysis was carried out like this. Because the immunoSEQ output included only junctional sequences and no quality scores, the filtering could not be the same as the filtering used for full-length reads. Sequences were annotated with PyIR, a Python wrapper for IgBLAST v1.9, and V/J genes and CDR3 were assigned using IMGT germline references. Any read was removed if the V/J assignment was weak (E-value above 1e-6), the CDR3 was missing, or the read contained stop codons, out-of-frame junctions, or ambiguous translated residues. V3J clonotypes were defined as sequences sharing the same inferred V gene, J gene, and CDR3 amino acid sequence. Percentage overlap between repertoires was computed as shared unique clonotypes divided by the size of the smaller repertoire. Richness of each repertoire was evaluated using RTK rarefaction, the Chao1 estimator, and Recon v2.1 estimates of unobserved clonotypes. For all TCRbeta clonotypes obtained by the gDNA method from a handful of donors, generation probabilities were computed with OLGA. TCRdb limited this immuneACCESS table to in-frame rearrangements with V and J called. A share of clones is missing; checked studies link under half to unresolved V genes, and the rest is unexplained. The V and J calls and clone size were taken over from that table, and D and trimming were inferred from the DNA. Counted in this sample were approximately 980,000 clones; roughly 72% of them appeared once. The biggest ten clones account for roughly 1.5% of the sample.

Donors were healthy HIV-negative adults with no recently reported acute infections or vaccinations. All donors were Caucasian adults living in Nashville, Tennessee, USA. CD4+ T cells were enriched through magnetic negative selection, after which naive cells were positively selected on CD45RA and the remaining negative fraction served as the memory subset. After blood collection by leukapheresis, PBMCs were isolated using Ficoll-Histopaque density gradient centrifugation and then cryopreserved in the vapor phase of liquid nitrogen. Analytical flow cytometry was used to check the purity and quantity of each magnetically sorted T cell population. Genomic DNA was isolated from every sorted fraction and measured by UV absorbance on a Nanodrop 2000c. Notes on this clone: The specificity of this receptor is unknown. There are no base qualities to consult, and no much larger clone falls within one base. Other DNA sequences of this sample code for an identical CDR3.

V loses 1 base at its end and J loses 4 bases; junction bases beyond the gene matches: 3. Taken from the germline V gene, the CDR1 and CDR2 loops are SGHTA and FQGNSA. The CDR3, from cysteine to phenylalanine, totals 14 residues. CDR3 DNA is the only sequence kept; it has 42 bases, read in frame from the first base. This sequence was found in a man in his late teens or twenties in good health. This chain joins TRBV7-2 to TRBJ1-2, and TRBD1 matches 7 of the central bases. Sequencing was carried out using memory CD4+ T cells sorted from blood. What this sample's cell subset or site label stands for: CD45RA-negative fraction. This receptor carries the CDR3 CASSLGQGGYGYTF. The bases read TGTGCCAGCAGCTTAGGACAGGGCGGCTATGGCTACACCTTC.